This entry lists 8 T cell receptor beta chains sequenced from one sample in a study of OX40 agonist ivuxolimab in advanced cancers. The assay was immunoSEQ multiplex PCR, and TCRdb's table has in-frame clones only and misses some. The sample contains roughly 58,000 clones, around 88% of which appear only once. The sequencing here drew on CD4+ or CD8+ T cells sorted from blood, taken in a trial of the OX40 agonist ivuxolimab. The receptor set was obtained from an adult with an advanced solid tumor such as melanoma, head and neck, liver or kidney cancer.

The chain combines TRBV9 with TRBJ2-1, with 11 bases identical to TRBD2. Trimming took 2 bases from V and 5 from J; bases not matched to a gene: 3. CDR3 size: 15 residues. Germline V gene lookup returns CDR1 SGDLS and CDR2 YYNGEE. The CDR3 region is CASSVGTSGHNEQFF. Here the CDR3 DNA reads TGTGCCAGCAGCGTGGGGACTAGCGGCCACAATGAGCAGTTCTTC.

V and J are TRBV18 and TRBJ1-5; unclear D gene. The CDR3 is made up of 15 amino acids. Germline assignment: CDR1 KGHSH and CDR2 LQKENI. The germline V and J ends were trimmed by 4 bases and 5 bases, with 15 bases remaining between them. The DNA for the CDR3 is TGTGCCAGCTCACGGCTAAGGGTGGTAGATCAGCCCCAGCATTTT. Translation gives CASSRLRVVDQPQHF.

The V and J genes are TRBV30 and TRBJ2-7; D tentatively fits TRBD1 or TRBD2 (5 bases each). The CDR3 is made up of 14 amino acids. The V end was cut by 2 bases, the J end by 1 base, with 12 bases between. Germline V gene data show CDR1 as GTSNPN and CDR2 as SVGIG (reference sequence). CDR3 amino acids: CAWSPEGPSYEQYF. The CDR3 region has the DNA TGTGCCTGGAGTCCCGAGGGACCTTCCTACGAGCAGTACTTC.

Here the CDR3 reads CASSPTGGRVNTGELFF. CDR3 bases: TGTGCCAGCAGCCCAACCGGTGGAAGGGTAAACACCGGGGAGCTGTTTTTT. The V call is TRBV7-6, the J call TRBJ2-2; no definite D call. Germline CDR1 and CDR2: SGHVS and FNYEAQ. CDR3 size: 17 residues. The ends were cut back, 5 bases at V and 2 bases at J, with 18 bases in the middle.

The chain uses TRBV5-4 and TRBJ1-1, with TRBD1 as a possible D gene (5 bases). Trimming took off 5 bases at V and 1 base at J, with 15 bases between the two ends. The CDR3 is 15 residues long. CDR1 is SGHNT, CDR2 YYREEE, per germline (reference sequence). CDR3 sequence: CASRLGDGGNTEAFF. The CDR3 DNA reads TGTGCCAGCAGATTAGGTGACGGGGGGAACACTGAAGCTTTCTTT.

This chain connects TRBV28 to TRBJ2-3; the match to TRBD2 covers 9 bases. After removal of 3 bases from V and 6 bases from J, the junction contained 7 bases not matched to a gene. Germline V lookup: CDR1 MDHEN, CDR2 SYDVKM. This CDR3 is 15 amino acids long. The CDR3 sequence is CASSFEAGGKDTQYF. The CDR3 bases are TGTGCCAGCAGTTTCGAGGCGGGGGGGAAGGATACGCAGTATTTT.

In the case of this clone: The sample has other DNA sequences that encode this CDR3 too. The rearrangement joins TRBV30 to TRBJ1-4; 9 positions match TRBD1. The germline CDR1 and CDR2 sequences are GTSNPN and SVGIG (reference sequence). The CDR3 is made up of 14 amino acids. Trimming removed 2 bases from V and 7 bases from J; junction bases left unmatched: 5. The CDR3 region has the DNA TGTGCCTGGAGTTTCGGGACAGGGACTGAAAAACTGTTTTTT. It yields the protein CAWSFGTGTEKLFF.

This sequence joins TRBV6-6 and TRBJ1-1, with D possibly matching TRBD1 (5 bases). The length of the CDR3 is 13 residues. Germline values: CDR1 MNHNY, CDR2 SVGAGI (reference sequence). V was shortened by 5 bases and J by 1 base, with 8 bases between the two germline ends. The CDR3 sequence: CASSHQGNTEAFF. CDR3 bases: TGTGCCAGCAGTCACCAGGGGAACACTGAAGCTTTCTTT.